Below, 4 T cell receptor beta chains from the same sample are listed, as sequenced in a study of cytomegalovirus exposure and HLA in healthy donors. Here immunoSEQ multiplex PCR was the method, and the copy in TCRdb shows in-frame clones only, minus some. The top ten hold 1.5% to 2% of the sample, which has roughly 150,000 clones, around 93% seen once. The sequenced sample was PBMCs. These receptors were taken from a man between 18 and 29 years old in good health and CMV-seropositive.

This chain joins TRBV6-1 and TRBJ1-2; no reliable D call. The CDR3 has 12 residues. Germline loops: CDR1 MNHNS, CDR2 SASEGT. V was trimmed by 4 bases and J by 7 bases, leaving 10 bases between them. The CDR3 DNA reads as TGTGCCAGCAGTGCTATCCGGAGTGGCTACACCTTC. Translated: CASSAIRSGYTF.

For the CDR3, the DNA is TGTGCCAGCAGCTTGGGCCCCATTTTAGGGGGCACCGGGGAGCTGTTTTTT. Amino acids: CASSLGPILGGTGELFF. This chain joins TRBV5-4 and TRBJ2-2, with a weak D call TRBD1 (6 bases). V was cut by 0 bases and J by 4 bases, with 16 bases left in between. CDR3 length: 17 amino acids. CDR1 is SGHNT and CDR2 is YYREEE in the germline V gene (reference sequence).

This clone has just a few counts. The gene calls are TRBV19 and TRBJ2-7; 7 bases are shared with TRBD2. From germline, CDR1 is LNHDA and CDR2 SQIVND (reference sequence). This CDR3 comprises 13 residues. J lost 6 bases, V lost 2 bases, and 4 bases had no gene match. The CDR3 region is CASSISAGSEQYF. CDR3 DNA sequence: TGTGCCAGTAGTATATCAGCGGGAAGCGAGCAGTACTTC.

The chain recombines TRBV29-1 with TRBJ1-2; tentative D call: TRBD1 (5 bases). This CDR3 has 12 residues. Germline-derived CDR1 and CDR2 are SQVTM and ANQGSEA. Between the trimmed V and J ends, which lost 7 bases and 4 bases, there was a span of 13 bases. The CDR3 region has the DNA TGCAGCGCCGAAGGGGAGGGCTATGGCTACACCTTC. It specifies CSAEGEGYGYTF.